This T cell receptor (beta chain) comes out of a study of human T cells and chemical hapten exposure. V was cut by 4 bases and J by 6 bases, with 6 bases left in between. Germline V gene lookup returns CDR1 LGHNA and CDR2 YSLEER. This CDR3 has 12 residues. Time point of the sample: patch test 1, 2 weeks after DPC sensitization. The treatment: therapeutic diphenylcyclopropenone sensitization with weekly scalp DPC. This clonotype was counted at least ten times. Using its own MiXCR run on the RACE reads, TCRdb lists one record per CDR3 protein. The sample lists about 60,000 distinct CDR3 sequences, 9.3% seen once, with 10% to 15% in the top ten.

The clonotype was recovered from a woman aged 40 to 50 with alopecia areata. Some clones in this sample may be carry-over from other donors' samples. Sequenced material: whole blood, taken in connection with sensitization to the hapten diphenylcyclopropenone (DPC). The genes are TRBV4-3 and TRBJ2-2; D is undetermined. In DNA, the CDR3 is TGCGCCAGCAGCCGGAGAGCCGGGGAGCTGTTTTTT. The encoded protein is CASSRRAGELFF.